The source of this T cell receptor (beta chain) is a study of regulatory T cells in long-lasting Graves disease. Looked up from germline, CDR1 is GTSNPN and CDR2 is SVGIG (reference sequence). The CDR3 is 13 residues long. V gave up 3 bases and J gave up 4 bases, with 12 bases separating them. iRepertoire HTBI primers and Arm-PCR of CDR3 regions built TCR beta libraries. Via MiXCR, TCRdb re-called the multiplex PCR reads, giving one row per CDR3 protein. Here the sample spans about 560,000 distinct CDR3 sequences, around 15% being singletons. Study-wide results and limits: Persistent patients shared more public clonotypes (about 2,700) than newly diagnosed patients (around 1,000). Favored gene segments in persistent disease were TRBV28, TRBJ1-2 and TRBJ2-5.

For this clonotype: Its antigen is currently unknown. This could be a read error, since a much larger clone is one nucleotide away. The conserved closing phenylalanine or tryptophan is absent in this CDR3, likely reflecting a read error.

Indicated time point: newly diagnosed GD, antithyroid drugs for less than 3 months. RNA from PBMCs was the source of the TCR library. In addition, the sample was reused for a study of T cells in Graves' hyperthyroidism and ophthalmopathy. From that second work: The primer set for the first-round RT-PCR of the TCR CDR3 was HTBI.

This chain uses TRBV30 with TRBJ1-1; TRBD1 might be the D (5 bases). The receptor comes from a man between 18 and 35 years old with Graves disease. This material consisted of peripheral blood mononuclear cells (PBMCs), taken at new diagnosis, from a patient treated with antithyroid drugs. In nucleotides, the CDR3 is TGTGCCTGGAGGGGGGTGGGACCCACTGAAGCTTTCATT. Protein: CAWRGVGPTEAFI.